This TCR beta chain derives from a study of blood T cell repertoires in COVID-19. Across the study: The samples span acute and convalescent COVID-19 from the United States, Italy and Spain. T cells, B-cell-depleted T cells, or PBMCs supplied cDNA or gDNA.

All enrollees were roughly 18 to 95 years old and from 20 to 30 US areas. Per the original methods: How many nucleated cells were present was estimated from reference gene primer amplification. Some clones are missing from TCRdb's copy, which holds only in-frame ones; the method was immunoSEQ multiplex PCR. The V and J calls and clone size were taken over from that table, and D and trimming were inferred from the DNA. The table has a few hundred thousand clones, around 81% seen once. Input material: PBMCs or T cells enriched from blood (not recorded which). The receptor's source is a man younger than 45 with acute COVID-19.

CDR3 in DNA: TGCAGTGAACTAGCGGCGTACTTC. Translation gives CSELAAYF. This chain links TRBV20-1 with TRBJ2-7, with 8 bases lining up with TRBD2. The CDR3 has 8 residues. The V and J ends lost 7 bases and 12 bases, in that order; junction bases with no gene match: 2. CDR1 and CDR2 from the germline V gene are DFQATT and SNEGSKA (reference sequence).